This TCR beta chain is drawn from a study of blood T cell repertoires in COVID-19. Libraries were prepared by immunoSEQ multiplex PCR; TCRdb keeps only in-frame clonotypes and omits some of them. Of roughly 140,000 clones detected, approximately 86% appear once; the ten largest clones hold less than 2%. Trimming removed 4 bases at V and 5 bases at J, with 11 bases between. Germline V gives CDR1 LGHDT, CDR2 YNNKEL (reference sequence). The length of the CDR3 is 13 residues. The rearrangement joins TRBV3-1 (or the pseudogene TRBV3-2) to TRBJ1-1, with D possibly being TRBD1 (5 bases). The sequence came from a man in his 70s with acute or convalescent COVID-19. Input material: peripheral blood. DNA for the CDR3: TGTGCCAGCAGCCTGCTGGGGGGAACTGAAGCTTTCTTT. This sequence encodes CASSLLGGTEAFF.